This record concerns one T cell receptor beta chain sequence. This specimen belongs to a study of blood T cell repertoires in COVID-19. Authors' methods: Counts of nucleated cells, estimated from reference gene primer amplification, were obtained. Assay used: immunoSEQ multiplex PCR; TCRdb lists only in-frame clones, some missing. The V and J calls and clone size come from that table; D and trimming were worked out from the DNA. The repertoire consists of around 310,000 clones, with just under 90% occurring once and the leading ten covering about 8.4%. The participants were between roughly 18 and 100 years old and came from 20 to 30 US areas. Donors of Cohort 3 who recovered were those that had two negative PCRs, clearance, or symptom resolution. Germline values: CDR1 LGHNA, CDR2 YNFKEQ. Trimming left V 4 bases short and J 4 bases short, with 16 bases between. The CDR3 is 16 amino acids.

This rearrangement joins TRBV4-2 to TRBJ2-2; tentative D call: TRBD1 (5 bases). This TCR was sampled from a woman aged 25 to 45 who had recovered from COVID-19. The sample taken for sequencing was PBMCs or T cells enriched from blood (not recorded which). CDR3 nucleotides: TGTGCCAGCAGCCGATTTCAGGGCGAAGGCACCGGGGAGCTGTTTTTT. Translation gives CASSRFQGEGTGELFF.